This T cell receptor (beta chain) came from a study of blood T cell repertoires in COVID-19. For the study at large: The analysed material was cDNA or gDNA that came from T cells, B-cell-depleted T cells, or PBMCs.

Original handling: Amplification with reference gene primers provided the estimates of nucleated cell counts. Profiling relied on immunoSEQ multiplex PCR, and the TCRdb table lists in-frame clones only, not all of them. Clone size and the V and J calls come from that table; the DNA yielded D and trimming. This table has roughly 250,000 clones, around nine tenths appearing once. Looked up from germline, CDR1 is SGHNT and CDR2 is YYREEE (reference sequence). V lost 4 bases to trimming and J lost 10 bases; unmatched junction nucleotides: 11. The CDR3 spans 14 residues. Specimen: PBMCs or T cells enriched from blood (not recorded which). The sequence derives from a woman between 18 and 30 years old who had recovered from COVID-19. This sequence joins TRBV5-4 and TRBJ1-3, with 7 bases lining up with TRBD1. CDR3 amino acids: CASSPGQAGGTIYF. The CDR3 nucleotides read TGTGCCAGCAGCCCCGGACAGGCGGGGGGGACCATATATTTT.